This T cell receptor beta chain was sequenced during a study of regulatory T cells in long-lasting Graves disease. The CDR3 sequence is 12 residues long. The V gene lost 10 bases and the J gene lost 1 base, with 10 bases spanning the gap. Germline CDR1 ENHRY, CDR2 SYGVKD. Time point meaning: persistent/refractory GD, antithyroid drugs over 5 years with positive TRAb. After RNA was extracted from PBMCs, the TCR library was made from it. A blood draw put 8.5 to 10 milliliters of peripheral blood into EDTA tubes. Study-level results: New patients shared fewer public clonotypes (966) than persistent patients did (more than 2,500). For persistent Graves' patients, TCR diversity was lower than for newly diagnosed ones. Persistent disease samples used TRBV28, TRBJ1-2 and TRBJ2-5 preferentially.

Arm-PCR of CDR3 regions and iRepertoire HTBI primers were the basis on which TCR beta libraries were built. TCRdb itself ran the multiplex PCR reads through MiXCR, one entry per CDR3 protein. The sample consists of more than 650,000 distinct CDR3 sequences, 30% of them appearing once. Worth noting for this clonotype: What it binds is not known.

The sequencing here drew on peripheral blood mononuclear cells (PBMCs), taken when the disease was refractory, from a patient treated with antithyroid drugs. The receptor was derived from a female donor with Graves disease. The chain employs TRBV10-3 and TRBJ1-1; a weak D match, TRBD1 (5 bases). The CDR3 region has the DNA TGTGCCACCAGGGCCACGAACACTGAAGCTTTCTTT. This translates into CATRATNTEAFF.